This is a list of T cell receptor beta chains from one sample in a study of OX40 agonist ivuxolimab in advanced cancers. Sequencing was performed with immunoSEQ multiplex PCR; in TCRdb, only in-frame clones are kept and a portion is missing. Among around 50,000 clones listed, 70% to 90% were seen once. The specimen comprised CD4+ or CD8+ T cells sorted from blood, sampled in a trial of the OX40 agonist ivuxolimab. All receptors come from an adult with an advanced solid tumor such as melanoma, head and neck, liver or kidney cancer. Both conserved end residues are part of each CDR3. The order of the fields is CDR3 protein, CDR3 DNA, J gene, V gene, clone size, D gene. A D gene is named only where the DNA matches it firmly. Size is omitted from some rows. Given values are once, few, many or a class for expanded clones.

CDR3: CASSLGQGIISGNTIYF; DNA: TGTGCCAGCAGCTTGGGACAGGGGATAATCTCTGGAAACACCATATATTTT; J: TRBJ1-3; V: TRBV7-6; size: .; D: TRBD1
CDR3: CASSLEPKSTDTQYF; DNA: TGTGCCAGCAGCTTAGAGCCCAAGAGCACAGATACGCAGTATTTT; J: TRBJ2-3; V: TRBV11-3; size: .; D: .
CDR3: CASSLRQSQETQYF; DNA: TGTGCCAGCAGCTTGAGACAGTCCCAAGAGACCCAGTACTTC; J: TRBJ2-5; V: TRBV11-2; size: .; D: .
CDR3: CASTREQKKETQYF; DNA: TGTGCCAGCACAAGGGAACAGAAGAAAGAGACCCAGTACTTC; J: TRBJ2-5; V: TRBV2; size: .; D: .
CDR3: CASSTLTSGETQYF; DNA: TGTGCCAGTAGTACTCTGACTAGCGGAGAGACCCAGTACTTC; J: TRBJ2-5; V: TRBV19; size: .; D: TRBD2
CDR3: CASSPRGAHEQYF; DNA: TGTGCCAGCAGCCCCCGAGGGGCCCACGAGCAGTACTTC; J: TRBJ2-7; V: TRBV2; size: .; D: .
CDR3: CASSVSIQVQETQYF; DNA: TGTGCCAGCAGCGTCTCCATACAGGTCCAAGAGACCCAGTACTTC; J: TRBJ2-5; V: TRBV9; size: few; D: .
CDR3: CASSIRGGDDTEAFF; DNA: TGTGCCAGCAGCATAAGGGGGGGGGATGACACTGAAGCTTTCTTT; J: TRBJ1-1; V: TRBV4-2; size: few; D: .
CDR3: CASSETSVRGELFF; DNA: TGTGCCAGCAGTGAGACTAGCGTCAGGGGGGAGCTGTTTTTT; J: TRBJ2-2; V: TRBV2; size: .; D: TRBD2
CDR3: CASSPGLAGVVTGELFF; DNA: TGTGCCAGCTCACCCGGACTAGCGGGAGTGGTCACCGGGGAGCTGTTTTTT; J: TRBJ2-2; V: TRBV18; size: .; D: TRBD2
CDR3: CATRPQGMGQGPQHF; DNA: TGTGCCACCAGACCACAGGGTATGGGGCAGGGGCCCCAGCATTTT; J: TRBJ1-5; V: TRBV15; size: once; D: .
CDR3: CAIRTVAYEQYF; DNA: TGTGCCATCAGGACAGTAGCCTACGAGCAGTACTTC; J: TRBJ2-7; V: TRBV10-3; size: .; D: .
CDR3: CASTRTGAGGNTIYF; DNA: TGTGCCAGCACCCGGACGGGGGCTGGTGGAAACACCATATATTTT; J: TRBJ1-3; V: TRBV19; size: .; D: .
CDR3: CASRRLATYEQYF; DNA: TGTGCCAGCAGAAGACTTGCAACCTACGAGCAGTACTTC; J: TRBJ2-7; V: TRBV6-5; size: .; D: .
CDR3: CASSPTSGRANEQFF; DNA: TGTGCCAGCAGCCCGACTAGCGGGAGGGCCAATGAGCAGTTCTTC; J: TRBJ2-1; V: TRBV28; size: .; D: TRBD2
CDR3: CASSFLGGYNEQFF; DNA: TGTGCCAGCAGTTTTTTGGGGGGGTACAATGAGCAGTTCTTC; J: TRBJ2-1; V: TRBV28; size: .; D: TRBD2
CDR3: CASSVLADGTDTQYF; DNA: TGTGCCAGCAGCGTTCTAGCGGACGGCACAGATACGCAGTATTTT; J: TRBJ2-3; V: TRBV9; size: few; D: TRBD2
CDR3: CAWTGGLDQPQHF; DNA: TGTGCCTGGACAGGAGGTCTGGATCAGCCCCAGCATTTT; J: TRBJ1-5; V: TRBV30; size: .; D: .
CDR3: CASSLGAAWDEQYF; DNA: TGCGCCAGCAGCTTGGGGGCAGCGTGGGACGAGCAGTACTTC; J: TRBJ2-7; V: TRBV5-1; size: .; D: .
CDR3: CASSPQSVGETQYF; DNA: TGTGCCAGCAGCCCCCAAAGTGTCGGGGAGACCCAGTACTTC; J: TRBJ2-5; V: TRBV9; size: few; D: .
CDR3: CAWSGGGVEETQYF; DNA: TGTGCCTGGAGTGGAGGGGGAGTGGAAGAGACCCAGTACTTC; J: TRBJ2-5; V: TRBV30; size: .; D: .
CDR3: CASSLAGVLGEAFF; DNA: TGTGCCAGCAGCTTAGCTGGGGTCTTGGGAGAAGCTTTCTTT; J: TRBJ1-1; V: TRBV7-9; size: .; D: .
CDR3: CASSSLTGEKTEAFF; DNA: TGTGCCAGCAGTTCTCTGACAGGGGAAAAGACTGAAGCTTTCTTT; J: TRBJ1-1; V: TRBV6-5; size: .; D: TRBD1
CDR3: CASSQDFGNTIYF; DNA: TGTGCCAGCAGCCAAGATTTCGGAAACACCATATATTTT; J: TRBJ1-3; V: TRBV4-2; size: .; D: .
CDR3: CASRITTGPTEAFF; DNA: TGTGCCAGCAGAATCACAACAGGGCCCACTGAAGCTTTCTTT; J: TRBJ1-1; V: TRBV2; size: .; D: .
CDR3: CASSDQGLASNEQFF; DNA: TGTGCCAGCAGTGACCAAGGACTAGCGTCGAATGAGCAGTTCTTC; J: TRBJ2-1; V: TRBV6-4; size: once; D: TRBD2
CDR3: CASSTIQGAAGYTF; DNA: TGTGCCAGTAGTACTATACAGGGGGCAGCTGGCTACACCTTC; J: TRBJ1-2; V: TRBV19; size: .; D: TRBD1
CDR3: CASSPEVAAKNIQYF; DNA: TGTGCCAGCTCACCAGAGGTGGCGGCCAAAAACATTCAGTACTTC; J: TRBJ2-4; V: TRBV18; size: .; D: .
CDR3: CASSQSDRENYGGYTF; DNA: TGCGCCAGCAGTCAATCGGACAGGGAGAACTATGGTGGCTACACCTTC; J: TRBJ1-2; V: TRBV23-1; size: .; D: TRBD1
CDR3: CASSPPWAANNEQFF; DNA: TGTGCCAGCAGTCCCCCCTGGGCAGCCAACAATGAGCAGTTCTTC; J: TRBJ2-1; V: TRBV27; size: .; D: .
CDR3: CASGRDRVGETQYF; DNA: TGTGCCAGCGGGAGGGACAGGGTGGGAGAGACCCAGTACTTC; J: TRBJ2-5; V: TRBV2; size: .; D: TRBD1
CDR3: CATSRAGGVLHF; DNA: TGTGCCACCAGCAGAGCCGGGGGGGTGCTGCATTTT; J: TRBJ1-5; V: TRBV15; size: .; D: .
CDR3: CASSGRDSVYEQYF; DNA: TGTGCCAGCAGCGGACGGGACAGCGTTTACGAGCAGTACTTC; J: TRBJ2-7; V: TRBV5-6; size: .; D: TRBD1
CDR3: CASSLISSYNEQFF; DNA: TGTGCCAGCAGCCTCATATCCTCCTACAATGAGCAGTTCTTC; J: TRBJ2-1; V: TRBV5-4; size: .; D: .
CDR3: CASSVGQLSYNEQFF; DNA: TGTGCCAGCAGCGTAGGACAGCTCTCCTACAATGAGCAGTTCTTC; J: TRBJ2-1; V: TRBV9; size: .; D: .
CDR3: CASSAPSEKLFF; DNA: TGTGCCAGCAGCGCACCGAGTGAAAAACTGTTTTTT; J: TRBJ1-4; V: TRBV9; size: .; D: .
CDR3: CASSQEAGKQPQHF; DNA: TGCGCCAGCAGCCAAGAAGCGGGGAAACAGCCCCAGCATTTT; J: TRBJ1-5; V: TRBV4-1; size: .; D: .
CDR3: CASSDKEPTEDYEQYF; DNA: TGTGCCAGCAGTGACAAAGAGCCTACAGAGGACTACGAGCAGTACTTC; J: TRBJ2-7; V: TRBV6-4; size: once; D: .
CDR3: CASGGGDGQPQHF; DNA: TGTGCCAGCGGGGGAGGGGATGGTCAGCCCCAGCATTTT; J: TRBJ1-5; V: TRBV2; size: .; D: .
CDR3: CASSFLAGVTDTQYF; DNA: TGTGCCAGTAGCTTTTTAGCGGGAGTCACAGATACGCAGTATTTT; J: TRBJ2-3; V: TRBV2; size: .; D: TRBD2
CDR3: CASSLDGIFEQFF; DNA: TGTGCCAGCAGCTTAGATGGGATTTTTGAGCAGTTCTTC; J: TRBJ2-1; V: TRBV11-2; size: once; D: .
CDR3: CASSERVRGRSGNTIYF; DNA: TGTGCCAGCAGTGAAAGGGTACGTGGCAGATCTGGAAACACCATATATTTT; J: TRBJ1-3; V: TRBV2; size: .; D: .
CDR3: CASSSGPQETQYF; DNA: TGTGCCAGCAGCTCGGGACCTCAAGAGACCCAGTACTTC; J: TRBJ2-5; V: TRBV7-6; size: few; D: .
CDR3: CAWSFPYTGELFF; DNA: TGTGCCTGGAGTTTCCCCTACACCGGGGAGCTGTTTTTT; J: TRBJ2-2; V: TRBV30; size: few; D: .
CDR3: CASRQGLRGEQFF; DNA: TGTGCCAGCAGGCAGGGGCTGAGGGGTGAGCAGTTCTTC; J: TRBJ2-1; V: TRBV25-1; size: .; D: .
CDR3: CASSRGDRGETQYF; DNA: TGTGCCAGCAGCCGGGGGGACAGGGGTGAGACGCAGTATTTT; J: TRBJ2-3; V: TRBV11-3; size: .; D: TRBD1
CDR3: CASSFTRRDGYTF; DNA: TGTGCCAGCAGCTTTACTCGACGTGATGGCTACACCTTC; J: TRBJ1-2; V: TRBV27; size: .; D: .
CDR3: CASSFRDKPTSGRPYEQYF; DNA: TGCGCCAGCAGCTTCCGGGACAAACCTACTAGCGGGAGACCCTACGAGCAGTACTTC; J: TRBJ2-7; V: TRBV5-1; size: once; D: TRBD2
CDR3: CASSLAPGQAIHEQYF; DNA: TGCGCCAGCAGCTTGGCGCCGGGACAGGCAATACACGAGCAGTACTTC; J: TRBJ2-7; V: TRBV5-1; size: .; D: TRBD1
CDR3: CASSLYWSANEQFF; DNA: TGTGCCAGCAGCTTATATTGGTCAGCCAATGAGCAGTTCTTC; J: TRBJ2-1; V: TRBV7-9; size: .; D: .
CDR3: CASSPGTGGAVTQYF; DNA: TGTGCCAGCTCACCCGGGACAGGGGGCGCAGTGACCCAGTACTTC; J: TRBJ2-5; V: TRBV18; size: .; D: TRBD1
CDR3: CAITGGAPGYTF; DNA: TGTGCCATCACTGGCGGGGCTCCTGGCTACACCTTC; J: TRBJ1-2; V: TRBV10-3; size: .; D: .
CDR3: CASSLGSSYNEQFF; DNA: TGTGCCAGCAGTTTGGGCAGCTCCTACAATGAGCAGTTCTTC; J: TRBJ2-1; V: TRBV27; size: .; D: .
CDR3: CASSLGVGEQYF; DNA: TGTGCCAGCAGCTTAGGTGTGGGCGAGCAGTACTTC; J: TRBJ2-7; V: TRBV7-9; size: few; D: .
CDR3: CASSLEMGLAGNIQYF; DNA: TGCGCCAGCAGCTTGGAAATGGGCCTAGCGGGGAACATTCAGTACTTC; J: TRBJ2-4; V: TRBV5-1; size: once; D: TRBD2
CDR3: CASSSGGRDEQYF; DNA: TGTGCCAGCAGTTCCGGGGGAAGGGACGAGCAGTACTTC; J: TRBJ2-7; V: TRBV27; size: .; D: .
CDR3: CASSLSLAVSNEQFF; DNA: TGTGCCAGCAGCTTAAGTTTGGCCGTCAGCAATGAGCAGTTCTTC; J: TRBJ2-1; V: TRBV11-3; size: .; D: .
CDR3: CASSLFRHVSNQPQHF; DNA: TGTGCCAGCAGCTTATTTCGACACGTTAGCAATCAGCCCCAGCATTTT; J: TRBJ1-5; V: TRBV7-8; size: .; D: .
CDR3: CASSLGQGAFYEQYF; DNA: TGTGCCAGCAGCTTAGGACAGGGTGCTTTCTACGAGCAGTACTTC; J: TRBJ2-7; V: TRBV11-3; size: .; D: TRBD1
CDR3: CASSVAAGPGGEQFF; DNA: TGTGCCAGCAGCGTAGCCGCGGGACCCGGGGGAGAGCAGTTCTTC; J: TRBJ2-1; V: TRBV9; size: .; D: .